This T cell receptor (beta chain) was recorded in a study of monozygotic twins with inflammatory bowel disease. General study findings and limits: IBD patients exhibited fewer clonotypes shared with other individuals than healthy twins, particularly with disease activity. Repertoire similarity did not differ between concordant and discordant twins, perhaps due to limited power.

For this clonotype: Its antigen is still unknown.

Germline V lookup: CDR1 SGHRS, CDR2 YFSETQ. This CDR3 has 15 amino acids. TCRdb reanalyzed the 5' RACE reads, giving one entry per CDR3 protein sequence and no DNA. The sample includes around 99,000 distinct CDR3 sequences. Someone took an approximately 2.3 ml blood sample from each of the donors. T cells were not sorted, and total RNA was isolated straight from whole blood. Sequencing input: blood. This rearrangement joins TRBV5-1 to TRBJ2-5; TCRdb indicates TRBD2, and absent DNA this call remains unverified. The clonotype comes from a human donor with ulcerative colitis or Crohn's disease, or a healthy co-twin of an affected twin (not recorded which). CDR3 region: CASSSSAGGRETQYF.